Below, 27 T cell receptor beta chains from the same sample are listed, as sequenced in a study of identifying expanded T cells in peripheral blood (dated by TCRdb to between 2018 and 2020). The method was the immunoSEQ multiplex PCR assay. The clones in this table, taken by TCRdb from immuneACCESS, are in-frame only. Not every clone is retained; where verified, under half of the shortfall comes from an unresolved V gene, and the cause of the rest is unknown. The sample has approximately 59,000 clones on record, over 85% of them singletons. Clones ranked in the top ten supply 3.6% of the sample. Sequenced input: blood. Receptor source: a person between 18 and 70 years old in good health.

This clone was counted between two and nine times. The gene calls are TRBV30 and TRBJ1-1; no clear D gene. V shed 3 bases and J shed 9 bases, with 11 bases lying between them. The CDR3 is 11 amino acids. Germline CDR1 GTSNPN, CDR2 SVGIG (reference sequence). This chain's CDR3 is CAWRVTGQAFF. CDR3 DNA sequence: TGTGCCTGGAGGGTGACCGGCCAAGCTTTCTTT.

The DNA for the CDR3 is TGTGCCAGCAGGCCCCTCCCCGAGGCCACTGAAGCTTTCTTT. Translated: CASRPLPEATEAFF. The chain has TRBV21-1 and TRBJ1-1. TRBV21-1 is a listed pseudogene. This CDR3 has 14 residues.

V and J are TRBV6-5 and TRBJ2-7; TRBD2 might be the D (5 bases). V was pared by 2 bases and J by 2 bases, with 7 bases between. The CDR3 sequence is 13 residues long. Germline V gives CDR1 MNHEY, CDR2 SVGAGI. CDR3 nucleotides: TGTGCCAGCAGTTACGCGGAGGCCTACGAGCAGTACTTC. Amino acid sequence: CASSYAEAYEQYF.

The chain uses TRBV5-1 and TRBJ2-4; TRBD2 might be the D (5 bases). CDR1 is SGHRS and CDR2 is YFSETQ in the germline V gene. There are 13 residues in the CDR3. Trimming pared 1 base from V and 9 bases from J, leaving 11 bases between. In nucleotides, the CDR3 is TGCGCCAGCAGCTTGACGGTTGAGGGCATTCAGTACTTC. It translates to CASSLTVEGIQYF.

This clone was counted only a few times. In DNA form, the CDR3 reads TGCGCCAGCAGACACGCCCAGACGAGTAATTCACCCCTCCACTTT. Its translation: CASRHAQTSNSPLHF. The chain recombines TRBV5-1 with TRBJ1-6; D is uncertain. The germline V gene has CDR1 SGHRS and CDR2 YFSETQ. Trimming shortened V by 5 bases and J by 6 bases, and 15 bases separated the two germline ends. The CDR3 has 15 amino acids.

The rearrangement uses TRBV18 and TRBJ1-2, with D unresolved. The CDR3 runs 15 residues. Germline-derived CDR1 and CDR2 are KGHSH and LQKENI. Trimming removed 2 bases at V and 5 bases at J, with 15 bases between. Here the CDR3 DNA reads TGTGCCAGCTCACCAGGTCGGCAGAATCTTTATGGCTACACCTTC. As protein: CASSPGRQNLYGYTF.

The V and J genes are TRBV2 and TRBJ2-5; TRBD2 agrees at 13 bases. The J segment lost 5 bases and the V segment lost 6 bases, leaving 12 bases of the junction unmatched. The V gene's germline CDR1 is SNHLY and CDR2 FYNNEI. This CDR3 comprises 17 residues. The CDR3 region is CASRGEKGLAGRETQYF. Here the CDR3 DNA reads TGTGCCAGCAGGGGGGAAAAGGGACTAGCGGGACGGGAGACCCAGTACTTC. The full variable domain, completed using reference TRBV2 and TRBJ2-5, is EPEVTQTPSHQVTQMGQEVILRCVPISNHLYFYWYRQILGQKVEFLVSFYNNEISEKSEIFDDQFSVERPDGSNFTLKIRSTKLEDSAMYFCASRGEKGLAGRETQYFGPGTRLLVL.

This clone appeared a single time. The chain employs TRBV5-6 and TRBJ1-4; maybe TRBD1 (5 bases). Germline V gene lookup returns CDR1 SGHDT and CDR2 YYEEEE. V lost 2 bases and J lost 5, with 10 bases in between. This CDR3 is built from 14 residues. In nucleotides, the CDR3 is TGTGCCAGCAGCTTTGGGGCCGCCAATGAAAAACTGTTTTTT. The encoded protein is CASSFGAANEKLFF. The full variable domain, completed using reference TRBV5-6 and TRBJ1-4, is DAGVTQSPTHLIKTRGQQVTLRCSPKSGHDTVSWYQQALGQGPQFIFQYYEEEERQRGNFPDRFSGHQFPNYSSELNVNALLLGDSALYLCASSFGAANEKLFFGSGTQLSVL.

The chain carries TRBV7-9 and TRBJ2-3, with a weak D call TRBD2 (5 bases). V lost 8 bases and J 1 base, leaving 16 bases between the germline ends. Per the germline V gene, CDR1 is SEHNR and CDR2 is FQNEAQ (reference sequence). CDR3 length equals 15 residues. For the CDR3, the DNA is TGTGCCAGCGTGCCGTCGGGGTATCGCACAGATACGCAGTATTTT. Its translation is CASVPSGYRTDTQYF.

This clone was recorded only once. The CDR3 loop is CASSSRVVNTGELFF. The DNA of the CDR3 is TGTGCCAGCAGCAGCCGGGTCGTAAACACCGGGGAGCTGTTTTTT. The J gene is TRBJ2-2, the V gene TRBV7-9, with D uncertain. Per germline, CDR1 SEHNR and CDR2 FQNEAQ (reference sequence). The V gene lost 5 bases and the J gene lost 2 bases, with 12 bases spanning the gap. The CDR3 consists of 15 residues. Combining the CDR3 with reference TRBV7-9 and TRBJ2-2 gives the whole variable domain DTGVSQNPRHKITKRGQNVTFRCDPISEHNRLYWYRQTLGQGPEFLTYFQNEAQLEKSRLLSDRFSAERPKGSFSTLEIQRTEQGDSAMYLCASSSRVVNTGELFFGEGSRLTVL.

This chain connects TRBV4-2 to TRBJ2-5; D not resolved. The CDR3 consists of 13 residues. The V gene lost 5 bases and the J gene lost 10 bases, with 17 bases spanning the gap. The germline CDR1 and CDR2 sequences are LGHNA and YNFKEQ. CDR3 sequence: CASSMLSSRSQYF. Written as DNA, the CDR3 is TGTGCCAGCAGCATGCTCTCCAGTAGGAGCCAGTACTTC.

Written as DNA, the CDR3 is TGTGCCAGCAGCCGAGTTGTGCAGGGGCCCCAAGATACGCAGTATTTT. As protein: CASSRVVQGPQDTQYF. The J gene is TRBJ2-3, the V gene TRBV7-2; D might be TRBD1 (6 bases). The CDR3 loop spans 16 amino acids. The V gene's germline CDR1 is SGHTA and CDR2 FQGNSA. The germline V and J ends were trimmed by 5 bases and 5 bases, with 20 bases remaining between them.

The J gene is TRBJ2-5, the V gene TRBV7-3; tentatively, D is TRBD1 (5 bases). V dropped 0 bases and J dropped 3 bases, with 5 bases sitting between them. The CDR3 has 13 residues. Germline V gives CDR1 SGHTA, CDR2 FQGTGA. The CDR3 DNA is TGTGCCAGCAGCTTAACCAGGGAAGAGACCCAGTACTTC. Its protein product is CASSLTREETQYF. Combining the CDR3 with reference TRBV7-3 and TRBJ2-5 gives the whole variable domain GAGVSQTPSNKVTEKGKYVELRCDPISGHTALYWYRQSLGQGPEFLIYFQGTGAADDSGLPNDRFFAVRPEGSVSTLKIQRTERGDSAVYLCASSLTREETQYFGPGTRLLVL.

The genes are TRBV18 and TRBJ2-2, with 12 bases aligning to TRBD2. Trimming at V came to 3 bases and at J to 6 bases, leaving 5 bases not matched to a gene. The CDR3 extends over 16 amino acids. CDR1 is KGHSH, CDR2 LQKENI, per germline. CDR3 sequence reads: CASSPETSGGAGELFF. The CDR3 bases are TGTGCCAGCTCACCCGAGACTAGCGGGGGTGCCGGGGAGCTGTTTTTT.

DNA of the CDR3: TGCGCCAGCAGCTTGGTCGGGCAGGGGGCGACGAACACCGGGGAGCTGTTTTTT. Amino acids: CASSLVGQGATNTGELFF. The gene calls are TRBV5-1 and TRBJ2-2; 8 bases line up with TRBD1. Germline CDR1 SGHRS, CDR2 YFSETQ. Unmatched junction bases numbered 7, after V lost 0 bases and J lost 0 bases. This CDR3 is built from 18 residues.

The chain joins TRBV7-6 to TRBJ2-7; D is possibly TRBD2 (6 bases). Per the germline V gene, CDR1 is SGHVS and CDR2 is FNYEAQ. Trimming took off 2 bases at V and 5 bases at J, with 13 bases between the two ends. The CDR3 extends over 14 amino acids. The CDR3 coding sequence is TGTGCCAGCAGCTTAAGGAGGGAAGGGAACGAGCAGTACTTC. This encodes CASSLRREGNEQYF.

The chain has TRBV5-4 and TRBJ2-2, with D perhaps assigned TRBD1 or TRBD2 (6 bases each). The germline CDR1 and CDR2 sequences are SGHNT and YYREEE (reference sequence). The V end was cut by 4 bases, the J end by 2 bases, with 15 bases between. This CDR3 has 16 amino acids. The CDR3 region has the DNA TGTGCCAGCAGCACAGGGACTGCATCAAACACCGGGGAGCTGTTTTTT. Protein: CASSTGTASNTGELFF.

The gene calls are TRBV20-1 and TRBJ1-2; no clear D gene. The CDR3 is made up of 11 amino acids. V lost 4 bases, J lost 7 bases, and 10 bases lay in between. Germline CDR1 is DFQATT and CDR2 is SNEGSKA (reference sequence). CDR3 region: CSAISALGYTF. The CDR3 bases are TGCAGTGCTATATCCGCGCTTGGCTACACCTTC.

This clone was found once. The genes are TRBV27 and TRBJ2-1; 7 nucleotides align to TRBD2. The V gene end was trimmed by 6 bases and the J gene end by 2 bases; junction bases not matched to a gene: 1. The CDR3 extends over 13 amino acids. The germline gives CDR1 MNHEY, CDR2 SMNVEV (reference sequence). This CDR3 is CASRGTTYNEQFF. CDR3 bases: TGTGCCAGCAGGGGGACTACCTACAATGAGCAGTTCTTC.

CDR3 loop: CASSYLGEAFF. In DNA form, the CDR3 reads TGTGCCAGCAGTTACCTCGGGGAAGCTTTCTTT. The genes are TRBV6-6 and TRBJ1-1; D is undetermined. Looked up from germline, CDR1 is MNHNY and CDR2 is SVGAGI (reference sequence). This CDR3 is built from 11 residues. Trimming took off 2 bases at V and 8 bases at J, with 6 bases between the two ends.

This chain connects TRBV7-2 to TRBJ2-5; D might be TRBD1 (6 bases). V was shortened by 4 bases and J by 2 bases, with 11 bases between the two germline ends. CDR1 and CDR2 from the germline V gene are SGHTA and FQGNSA. The CDR3 is 14 amino acids. CDR3 loop: CASSSLTGQETQYF. DNA for the CDR3: TGTGCCAGCAGCTCGTTGACAGGTCAAGAGACCCAGTACTTC.

The chain is built from TRBV19 and TRBJ1-3, with D unclear. CDR1 and CDR2 (germline): LNHDA, SQIVND (reference sequence). The CDR3 spans 18 residues. Trimming pared 0 bases from V and 0 bases from J, leaving 15 bases between. CDR3: CASSIDRNPFRSGNTIYF. The CDR3 DNA follows: TGTGCCAGTAGTATAGATCGCAATCCTTTCCGCTCTGGAAACACCATATATTTT.

This chain uses TRBV19 with TRBJ2-5; D might be TRBD1 (6 bases). This CDR3 is built from 13 residues. The germline V gene encodes CDR1 LNHDA and CDR2 SQIVND (reference sequence). Trimming shortened V by 2 bases and J by 3 bases, and 7 bases separated the two germline ends. The CDR3 is CASSIRTEETQYF. The CDR3 coding sequence is TGTGCCAGTAGTATACGGACAGAAGAGACCCAGTACTTC.

The chain couples TRBV28 to TRBJ1-4, with D unresolved. V was clipped by 6 bases and J by 8 bases, with 16 bases between them. Germline V gives CDR1 MDHEN, CDR2 SYDVKM. This CDR3 has 14 amino acids. The CDR3 loop reads CASSPTTPAEKLFF. The CDR3 nucleotides read TGTGCCAGCAGCCCGACGACCCCCGCAGAAAAACTGTTTTTT.

This clone was picked up a small number of times. The chain carries TRBV13 and TRBJ2-7, with D possibly TRBD2 on 5 matching bases. This CDR3 comprises 18 residues. Germline assignment: CDR1 PRHDT and CDR2 FYEKMQ (reference sequence). Between the trimmed V and J ends, which lost 5 bases and 1 base, there was a span of 24 bases. The CDR3 loop reads CASSLRHISGILSYEQYF. Written as DNA, the CDR3 is TGTGCCAGCAGCCTTAGACATATTTCGGGGATACTTTCCTACGAGCAGTACTTC.

This clone was recorded only once. V usage is TRBV4-1 and J usage is TRBJ2-7, with D possibly matching TRBD1 (6 bases). The CDR3 is made up of 13 amino acids. The V end lost 0 bases, the J end lost 6 bases, and 9 bases lay between the germline ends. The V gene's germline CDR1 is MGHRA and CDR2 YSYEKL. Here the CDR3 reads CASSQDGGGEQYF. For the CDR3, the DNA is TGCGCCAGCAGCCAAGATGGGGGCGGCGAGCAGTACTTC.

The chain carries TRBV5-6 and TRBJ2-4; D is unclear. With 4 bases removed from V and 0 bases from J, the gap between germline ends came to 11 bases. The germline gives CDR1 SGHDT, CDR2 YYEEEE. CDR3 length: 15 amino acids. CDR3 DNA: TGTGCCAGCAGCCACATAGAAATAGCCAAAAACATTCAGTACTTC. It codes for CASSHIEIAKNIQYF.